This entry features one T cell receptor (beta chain) sequence. Its antigen is not identified. This entry is derived from a study of cytomegalovirus exposure and HLA in healthy donors. Overall study context: The platform used for the 120 or so validation repertoires matched that of the 650 to 750 first-cohort repertoires, a later analysis reported. Study observations and caveats: Among TCR beta chains, those listed as cytomegalovirus-associated numbered around 180. According to a subsequent analysis, TCR clusters from the first cohort were inclined to appear together in the 110 or so validation repertoires.

The assay was immunoSEQ multiplex PCR, and TCRdb's table has in-frame clones only and misses some. The profile shows 250,000 to 350,000 clones, around 90% of them singletons. The CDR3 length is 16 residues. Trimming cost V 2 bases and J 8 bases; bases outside gene matches: 11. Germline lookup yields CDR1 MNHEY and CDR2 SVGAGI. This chain links TRBV6-5 with TRBJ2-1; TRBD2 matches 8 bases. Sequenced sample: PBMCs. This receptor was obtained from a man aged 30-40 years in good health and CMV-seronegative. CDR3 protein: CASSYRREGGKYEQFF. CDR3 coding DNA: TGTGCCAGCAGTTACCGCCGGGAGGGTGGAAAGTATGAGCAGTTCTTC.